This is a list of T cell receptor beta chains from one sample in a study of graft-versus-host responses after intestinal transplantation. Data came from immunoSEQ multiplex PCR; TCRdb stores just in-frame clones and leaves some out. The table records approximately 77,000 clones, approximately 91% of them present only once. The antigens for these receptors are not known. The sample consisted of unstimulated CD4+ T cells sorted from spleen or lymph node cells, taken before intestinal transplant. These receptors originate from a human donor who received an intestinal transplant. The CDR3 runs from the conserved cysteine through the conserved F or W. A D gene is named only where the DNA matches it firmly. Size tells how often a clone was seen (once, few, many) or the class of an expanded clone, and some rows leave it out.

v_call: TRBV5-1; j_call: TRBJ2-7; d_call: .; clone_size: once; cdr3_aa: CASSLGPPGGRYEQYF; cdr3_nt: TGCGCCAGCAGCTTGGGGCCCCCGGGTGGAAGGTACGAGCAGTACTTC
v_call: TRBV6-1; j_call: TRBJ1-5; d_call: .; clone_size: .; cdr3_aa: CASSEVLGPNQPQHF; cdr3_nt: TGTGCCAGCAGTGAAGTTCTGGGGCCCAATCAGCCCCAGCATTTT
v_call: TRBV30; j_call: TRBJ1-1; d_call: TRBD1; clone_size: .; cdr3_aa: CAWSAYTGTGGRSAEAFF; cdr3_nt: TGTGCCTGGAGTGCCTATACAGGGACAGGCGGAAGGAGCGCTGAAGCTTTCTTT
v_call: TRBV4-1; j_call: TRBJ2-7; d_call: .; clone_size: few; cdr3_aa: CASSQDFVLVTGPEQYF; cdr3_nt: TGCGCCAGCAGCCAAGATTTTGTCCTGGTTACAGGGCCCGAGCAGTACTTC
v_call: TRBV6-4; j_call: TRBJ2-6; d_call: TRBD1; clone_size: .; cdr3_aa: CASSDDRVGANVLTF; cdr3_nt: TGTGCCAGCAGTGACGACAGGGTTGGGGCCAACGTCCTGACTTTC
v_call: TRBV10-3; j_call: TRBJ2-7; d_call: .; clone_size: few; cdr3_aa: CAISDWGQTPYEQYF; cdr3_nt: TGTGCCATCAGTGACTGGGGGCAAACCCCCTACGAGCAGTACTTC
v_call: TRBV5-1; j_call: TRBJ2-7; d_call: TRBD2; clone_size: once; cdr3_aa: CASSLMTSGSYEQYF; cdr3_nt: TGCGCCAGCAGCTTGATGACTAGCGGGAGTTACGAGCAGTACTTC
v_call: TRBV7-8; j_call: TRBJ2-7; d_call: TRBD2; clone_size: .; cdr3_aa: CASSLGLAGYEQYF; cdr3_nt: TGTGCCAGCAGCTTGGGACTAGCGGGATACGAGCAGTACTTC
v_call: TRBV28; j_call: TRBJ2-1; d_call: .; clone_size: .; cdr3_aa: CASSVRSNEQFF; cdr3_nt: TGTGCCAGCAGTGTCCGGAGCAATGAGCAGTTCTTC
v_call: TRBV6-1; j_call: TRBJ2-7; d_call: .; clone_size: .; cdr3_aa: CASREATLSSYEQYF; cdr3_nt: TGTGCCAGCAGGGAGGCGACTCTTAGCTCCTACGAGCAGTACTTC
v_call: TRBV28; j_call: TRBJ2-7; d_call: TRBD2; clone_size: once; cdr3_aa: CASERGPAYEQYF; cdr3_nt: TGTGCCAGCGAGCGGGGTCCAGCCTACGAGCAGTACTTC
v_call: TRBV7-3; j_call: TRBJ2-7; d_call: TRBD1; clone_size: .; cdr3_aa: CASSSGQGPYEQYF; cdr3_nt: TGTGCCAGCAGCTCCGGACAGGGGCCCTACGAGCAGTACTTC
v_call: TRBV5-6; j_call: TRBJ1-5; d_call: .; clone_size: .; cdr3_aa: CASSLSGQPQHF; cdr3_nt: TGTGCCAGCAGCTTAAGCGGTCAGCCCCAGCATTTT
v_call: TRBV5-4; j_call: TRBJ1-6; d_call: .; clone_size: .; cdr3_aa: CASSSAAGNAYNSPLHF; cdr3_nt: TGTGCCAGCAGCTCCGCCGCGGGGAACGCCTATAATTCACCCCTCCACTTT
v_call: TRBV19; j_call: TRBJ1-1; d_call: .; clone_size: .; cdr3_aa: CASSIRRDTEAFF; cdr3_nt: TGTGCCAGTAGTATTAGACGGGACACTGAAGCTTTCTTT
v_call: TRBV28; j_call: TRBJ1-6; d_call: TRBD1; clone_size: once; cdr3_aa: CASEGGDRDNSPLHF; cdr3_nt: TGTGCCAGCGAGGGGGGGGACAGGGATAATTCACCCCTCCACTTT
v_call: TRBV7-6; j_call: TRBJ1-4; d_call: TRBD1; clone_size: .; cdr3_aa: CASSYRGIQTPGQLFF; cdr3_nt: TGTGCCAGCAGCTACAGGGGGATCCAAACGCCCGGCCAACTGTTTTTT
v_call: TRBV27; j_call: TRBJ1-4; d_call: TRBD1; clone_size: .; cdr3_aa: CASRTTGGTNEKLFF; cdr3_nt: TGTGCCAGCAGGACAACAGGGGGAACTAATGAAAAACTGTTTTTT
v_call: TRBV5-1; j_call: TRBJ2-7; d_call: TRBD1; clone_size: .; cdr3_aa: CASSLAAGGYYEQYF; cdr3_nt: TGCGCCAGCAGCTTGGCGGCAGGGGGCTACTACGAGCAGTACTTC
v_call: TRBV23-1; j_call: TRBJ2-6; d_call: TRBD2; clone_size: .; cdr3_aa: CASSQERLAGECGANVLTF; cdr3_nt: TGCGCCAGCAGTCAAGAGAGACTAGCGGGAGAGTGTGGGGCCAACGTCCTGACTTTC
v_call: TRBV19; j_call: TRBJ1-5; d_call: .; clone_size: .; cdr3_aa: CARSRVDQPQHF; cdr3_nt: TGTGCCAGATCACGCGTAGATCAGCCCCAGCATTTT
v_call: TRBV19; j_call: TRBJ1-2; d_call: .; clone_size: once; cdr3_aa: CASGTLTNYGYTF; cdr3_nt: TGTGCCTCGGGGACACTAACTAACTATGGCTACACCTTC
v_call: TRBV2; j_call: TRBJ2-3; d_call: TRBD1; clone_size: .; cdr3_aa: CASSGTGMPTDTQYF; cdr3_nt: TGTGCCAGCAGTGGGACAGGGATGCCCACAGATACGCAGTATTTT
v_call: TRBV2; j_call: TRBJ2-1; d_call: TRBD2; clone_size: .; cdr3_aa: CASKPGLALYNEQFF; cdr3_nt: TGTGCCAGCAAACCGGGACTAGCCCTCTACAATGAGCAGTTCTTC
v_call: TRBV27; j_call: TRBJ2-1; d_call: .; clone_size: .; cdr3_aa: CASSPGNEQFF; cdr3_nt: TGTGCCAGCAGCCCGGGTAATGAGCAGTTCTTC
v_call: TRBV9; j_call: TRBJ1-6; d_call: TRBD1; clone_size: .; cdr3_aa: CASSVGGGQFPSPLHF; cdr3_nt: TGTGCCAGCAGCGTAGGTGGGGGACAGTTTCCATCACCCCTCCACTTT